The present T cell receptor beta chain was sequenced within a study of cytomegalovirus exposure and HLA in healthy donors. About the research overall: Earlier results showed approximately 110 million unique TCR beta sequences derived from 150 million to 200 million T cells.

The study ran its PCR with 60 Vbeta and 13 Jbeta primers. Repertoires were generated with immunoSEQ multiplex PCR, while TCRdb's copy carries only in-frame clones and drops some. The sample holds roughly 120,000 clones, around 82% seen once. Germline V gene lookup returns CDR1 SGHTA and CDR2 FQGNSA. The ends were cut back, 5 bases at V and 4 bases at J, with 18 bases in the middle. The CDR3 sequence is 15 residues long. This clone was detected only a few times. Material: PBMCs. The genes are TRBV7-2 and TRBJ2-7; possibly TRBD2 for D (5 bases). The TCR was taken from a male donor in good health and CMV-seropositive. CDR3 nucleotides: TGTGCCAGCAGCCCCCGTACCGGGGTTCGATACGAGCAGTACTTC. The encoded protein is CASSPRTGVRYEQYF.